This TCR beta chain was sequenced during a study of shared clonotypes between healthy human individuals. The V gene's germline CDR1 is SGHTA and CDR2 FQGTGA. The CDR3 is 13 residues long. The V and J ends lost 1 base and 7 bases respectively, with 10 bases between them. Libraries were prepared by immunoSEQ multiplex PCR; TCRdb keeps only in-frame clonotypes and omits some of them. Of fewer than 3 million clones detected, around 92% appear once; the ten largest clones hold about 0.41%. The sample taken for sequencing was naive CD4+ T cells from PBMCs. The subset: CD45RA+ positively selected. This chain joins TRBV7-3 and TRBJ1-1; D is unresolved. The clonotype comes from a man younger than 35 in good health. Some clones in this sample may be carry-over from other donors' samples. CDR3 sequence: CASSLIPADEAFF. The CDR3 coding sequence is TGTGCCAGCAGCTTAATCCCCGCAGATGAAGCTTTCTTT.